The clone carrying this T cell receptor beta chain was found a few times. Its antigen is still unknown. TCRdb reanalysed the RT-PCR reads using MiXCR and keeps one entry per CDR3 protein. The table lists about 570,000 distinct CDR3 sequences, about 11% of them singletons, with around 10% in the top ten. These data belong to a study of response to subunit inactivated influenza vaccine. General study results and limits: There was a suggestion from the authors that each seasonal influenza vaccination recruits few new T cells.

The CDR3 is 15 residues long. V gave up 5 bases and J gave up 8 bases, with 18 bases separating them. The germline CDR1 and CDR2 sequences are SEHNR and FQNEAQ (reference sequence). This sample was shared with a second study, whose subject was T cells expressing NK-cell markers. That report adds: Generation of TCR beta cDNA was performed by 5'RACE template switching incorporating UMIs. Most of the eight sequenced donors tested HCMV-seropositive; one tested seronegative. The authors restricted sorting to alpha-beta TCR T cells with an anti-gamma-delta TCR antibody in several experiments. Several donors likewise had their CD3+CD56-NKG2C+ fraction led by these clonotypes.

The clonotype comes from a man aged 50 or older who received an inactivated influenza vaccine. The chain joins TRBV7-9 to TRBJ1-4, with D possibly being TRBD1 (6 bases). The source material was PBMCs from blood, sampled on the day of vaccination. CDR3 amino acids: CASSDSLQGEEKLFF. The CDR3 DNA follows: TGTGCCAGCAGCGATAGCCTACAGGGTGAGGAAAAACTGTTTTTT.